What follows are 9 T cell receptor beta chains derived from one specimen sequenced in a study of blood T cell repertoires in COVID-19. Profiled with immunoSEQ multiplex PCR; TCRdb holds only in-frame clones, not every one. The table includes about 140,000 clones, 70% to 90% detected once. The sequencing sample was made of PBMCs or T cells enriched from blood (not recorded which). Source of these receptors: a woman aged 35 to 49 who had recovered from COVID-19.

This clone was counted ten times or more. This chain links TRBV29-1 with TRBJ2-7, with D maybe TRBD2 (6 bases). Trimming shortened V by 7 bases and J by 6 bases, and 13 bases separated the two germline ends. CDR3 length: 11 amino acids. Per the germline V gene, CDR1 is SQVTM and CDR2 is ANQGSEA. The CDR3 bases are TGCAGCGCCAGACTAGTAGGCGAGCAGTACTTC. Protein product: CSARLVGEQYF.

The CDR3 protein is CASSIDPPDRLPPVTQYF. Written as DNA, the CDR3 is TGTGCCAGTAGTATAGATCCTCCGGACAGGCTCCCTCCTGTTACGCAGTATTTT. V gene TRBV19 combines with J gene TRBJ2-3; 7 positions agree with TRBD1. With 0 bases clipped from V and 8 bases from J, the junction kept 17 bases outside the gene matches. The CDR3 is made up of 18 amino acids. The germline V gene has CDR1 LNHDA and CDR2 SQIVND (reference sequence).

This clone was found a few times. The chain combines TRBV4-1 with TRBJ1-1; TRBD1 matches 8 bases. After removal of 0 bases from V and 9 bases from J, the junction contained 3 bases not matched to a gene. The CDR3 totals 13 residues. Germline V gene data show CDR1 as MGHRA and CDR2 as YSYEKL. This CDR3 is CASSQDPRGQAFF. In DNA form, the CDR3 reads TGCGCCAGCAGCCAAGACCCCAGGGGGCAAGCTTTCTTT.

This chain connects TRBV5-1 to TRBJ2-5; D call uncertain. Trimming took 0 bases from V and 2 from J, leaving 11 bases between them. This CDR3 contains 15 residues. In germline, CDR1 is SGHRS, CDR2 YFSETQ. CDR3 protein: CASSLAGDFQETQYF. The CDR3 nucleotides read TGCGCCAGCAGCTTGGCTGGAGATTTTCAAGAGACCCAGTACTTC.

In its sample, this clone was seen a few times. The genes are TRBV6-1 and TRBJ1-5; D unresolved. The CDR3 sequence is 15 residues long. V was trimmed by 1 base and J by 3 bases, leaving 10 bases between them. Per the germline V gene, CDR1 is MNHNS and CDR2 is SASEGT. The CDR3 nucleotides are TGTGCCAGCAGTGAAGATGCAGGACTCAATCAGCCCCAGCATTTT. The encoded protein is CASSEDAGLNQPQHF.

The V gene is TRBV9, the J gene TRBJ2-1, with 8 bases aligning to TRBD2. The J segment lost 7 bases and the V segment lost 0 bases, leaving 6 bases of the junction unmatched. Germline assignment: CDR1 SGDLS and CDR2 YYNGEE. CDR3 length equals 15 residues. The CDR3 loop is CASSVAVAGFNEQFF. DNA for the CDR3: TGTGCCAGCAGCGTAGCGGTAGCGGGATTTAATGAGCAGTTCTTC. The full variable domain, rest sourced from reference TRBV9 and TRBJ2-1, is DSGVTQTPKHLITATGQRVTLRCSPRSGDLSVYWYQQSLDQGLQFLIQYYNGEERAKGNILERFSAQQFPDLHSELNLSSLELGDSALYFCASSVAVAGFNEQFFGPGTRLTVL.

V usage is TRBV27 and J usage is TRBJ2-1, with 9 positions matching TRBD2. Per the germline V gene, CDR1 is MNHEY and CDR2 is SMNVEV (reference sequence). CDR3 size: 16 residues. With 3 bases clipped from V and 4 bases from J, the junction kept 7 bases outside the gene matches. In DNA form, the CDR3 reads TGTGCCAGCAGTTTCAGCGGGGGGTGGTTATACAATGAGCAGTTCTTC. Protein sequence: CASSFSGGWLYNEQFF.

This chain joins TRBV19 and TRBJ1-5; 9 nucleotides agree with TRBD1. The CDR3 contains 14 residues. Germline lookup yields CDR1 LNHDA and CDR2 SQIVND (reference sequence). The V and J ends lost 4 bases and 7 bases, in that order; junction bases with no gene match: 5. CDR3 DNA: TGTGCCAGTAGTACCACAGGGGGCCGGCAGCCCCAGCATTTT. Translating gives CASSTTGGRQPQHF. Drawing the rest from reference TRBV19 and TRBJ1-5, the complete variable domain is DGGITQSPKYLFRKEGQNVTLSCEQNLNHDAMYWYRQDPGQGLRLIYYSQIVNDFQKGDIAEGYSVSREKKESFPLTVTSAQKNPTAFYLCASSTTGGRQPQHFGDGTRLSIL.

The chain is built from TRBV6-5 and TRBJ2-3; maybe TRBD1 (5 bases). This CDR3 is 15 amino acids long. Trimming stripped 6 bases from V and 2 bases from J, with 15 bases between. Germline V lookup: CDR1 MNHEY, CDR2 SVGAGI. The CDR3 bases are TGTGCCAGCAGAGTGACAGTTGGGGACACAGATACGCAGTATTTT. It encodes CASRVTVGDTDTQYF.